The 17 T cell receptor beta chains reported below all come from one sample, sequenced in a study of PD-L1 blockade in urothelial cancer (dated by TCRdb to the late 2010s). The sample's time point label is to be understood as: pretreatment peripheral blood. Libraries were constructed by the immunoSEQ multiplex PCR assay. TCRdb's version of the immuneACCESS table is confined to in-frame rearrangements and falls short of the full clone set. An unresolved V gene accounts for under half of the shortfall where checked; the remainder is of unknown origin. In this sample the table shows under 50,000 clones, 82% of which occur a single time. Under 2% of the sample rests with the top ten. The sample was PBMCs, taken around atezolizumab (anti-PD-L1) treatment. Receptors originate from a man aged 50 to 60 with urothelial cancer.

The chain employs TRBV4-2 and TRBJ2-1; 8 bases map to TRBD2. Germline lookup yields CDR1 LGHNA and CDR2 YNFKEQ. The CDR3 is made up of 16 amino acids. V gave up 4 bases and J gave up 5 bases; unmatched junction bases: 10. CDR3 sequence: CASSPLAGSRNNEQFF. Written as DNA, the CDR3 is TGTGCCAGCAGCCCCTTAGCGGGGTCCCGAAACAATGAGCAGTTCTTC.

The chain links TRBV27 to TRBJ2-7; 8 bases agree with TRBD1. The V gene's germline CDR1 is MNHEY and CDR2 SMNVEV (reference sequence). This CDR3 comprises 15 residues. The junction had 11 bases not matched to a gene; V was cut back by 5 bases and J by 5 bases. In DNA, the CDR3 is TGTGCCAGCAGTCCGCTCGGACAGGGAAAGAACGAGCAGTACTTC. Translating it yields CASSPLGQGKNEQYF.

The chain uses TRBV28 and TRBJ2-1; D gene unclear. The germline gives CDR1 MDHEN, CDR2 SYDVKM. V was shortened by 2 bases and J by 9 bases, with 11 bases between the two germline ends. The CDR3 consists of 13 residues. In DNA form, the CDR3 reads TGTGCCAGCAGTTTAACCATTACGGGTGAGCAGTTCTTC. Its translation: CASSLTITGEQFF.

The rearrangement links TRBV6-5 to TRBJ2-5; the D gene is possibly TRBD1 (6 bases). V lost 6 bases to trimming and J lost 4 bases, with 15 bases between them. The CDR3 covers 14 residues. Germline values: CDR1 MNHEY, CDR2 SVGAGI. The CDR3 nucleotides read TGTGCCAGCAGGAGGGACATGGGCATAGAGACCCAGTACTTC. Protein sequence: CASRRDMGIETQYF.

In nucleotides, the CDR3 is TGTGCCAGCAGCGTCGTGGGGAGTGGGACAGATACGCAGTATTTT. Translation: CASSVVGSGTDTQYF. This sequence joins TRBV9 and TRBJ2-3, with D tentatively TRBD2 (5 bases). This CDR3 contains 15 residues. The germline gives CDR1 SGDLS, CDR2 YYNGEE. The V end was cut by 2 bases, the J end by 3 bases, with 13 bases between. The full variable domain, its missing parts supplied by reference TRBV9 and TRBJ2-3, is DSGVTQTPKHLITATGQRVTLRCSPRSGDLSVYWYQQSLDQGLQFLIQYYNGEERAKGNILERFSAQQFPDLHSELNLSSLELGDSALYFCASSVVGSGTDTQYFGPGTRLTVL.

The V call is TRBV7-2, the J call TRBJ1-3; the D gene is possibly TRBD1 (6 bases). The germline V gene encodes CDR1 SGHTA and CDR2 FQGNSA. The CDR3 sequence is 16 residues long. V lost 1 base to trimming and J lost 0 bases, with 10 bases between them. The CDR3 reads CASSLEAGASGNTIYF. The CDR3 DNA is TGTGCCAGCAGCTTAGAGGCAGGGGCCTCTGGAAACACCATATATTTT.

There are a few counts of this clone. V and J are TRBV10-3 and TRBJ2-5, with 10 bases that match TRBD2. CDR3 size: 15 residues. Germline V gene lookup returns CDR1 ENHRY and CDR2 SYGVKD. V shed 9 bases and J 1 base; nucleotides not matched to a gene: 8. The CDR3, as DNA: TGTGCCATGGCCGCTAGCGGGGGATTCCAAGAGACCCAGTACTTC. Amino acid sequence: CAMAASGGFQETQYF.

In nucleotides, the CDR3 is TGTGCCAGCATTCAACCAGGGGGTGGGGGAAACACCATATATTTT. Its protein product is CASIQPGGGGNTIYF. The genes are TRBV6-5 and TRBJ1-3; 7 bases map to TRBD1. V lost 7 bases to trimming and J lost 4 bases; unmatched junction nucleotides: 10. CDR3 size: 15 residues. The germline V gene has CDR1 MNHEY and CDR2 SVGAGI.

DNA for the CDR3: TGTGCCAGTAGTGGCTACGGACAGCGACACACTGAAGCTTTCTTT. Translated, it gives CASSGYGQRHTEAFF. V usage is TRBV19 and J usage is TRBJ1-1; tentative D call: TRBD1 (6 bases). V dropped 5 bases and J dropped 3 bases, with 16 bases sitting between them. Germline V gene data show CDR1 as LNHDA and CDR2 as SQIVND (reference sequence). This CDR3 spans 15 amino acids.

This clone has only one observation. This sequence joins TRBV6-1 and TRBJ2-7, with 7 bases identical to TRBD1. The ends lost 0 bases at V and 3 bases at J; junction bases unmatched: 5. Germline V gene sequence: CDR1 MNHNS, CDR2 SASEGT. CDR3 length: 15 amino acids. The CDR3 nucleotides are TGTGCCAGCAGTGAAGCGGGGACAGAGTACTACGAGCAGTACGTC. It yields the protein CASSEAGTEYYEQYV.

The chain joins TRBV7-9 to TRBJ2-2; 7 positions match TRBD1. The V gene's germline CDR1 is SEHNR and CDR2 FQNEAQ (reference sequence). The CDR3 is 15 residues long. J gave up 6 bases and V 5 bases, and 9 bases lay outside the gene matches. The chain's CDR3 is CASSKQGMVAGELFF. The CDR3 bases are TGTGCCAGCAGCAAACAGGGGATGGTGGCCGGGGAGCTGTTTTTT.

This chain links TRBV29-1 with TRBJ1-1; maybe TRBD1 (5 bases). The V end lost 6 bases, the J end lost 0 bases, and 11 bases lay between the germline ends. The CDR3 consists of 13 residues. Germline lookup yields CDR1 SQVTM and CDR2 ANQGSEA. In DNA, the CDR3 is TGCAGCGTCCTACAGGAGCTGAACACTGAAGCTTTCTTT. Translated, it gives CSVLQELNTEAFF.

The genes are TRBV21-1 and TRBJ1-1. TRBV21-1 is flagged as a pseudogene. This CDR3 has 15 amino acids. CDR3 protein: CASSKARGVRTEAFF. Here the CDR3 DNA reads TGTGCCAGCAGCAAAGCGCGGGGGGTGAGAACTGAAGCTTTCTTT.

This chain connects TRBV5-1 to TRBJ2-5, with D possibly matching TRBD2 (6 bases). Germline V CDR1 and CDR2: SGHRS, YFSETQ. V was trimmed by 4 bases and J by 1 base, leaving 11 bases between them. The CDR3 totals 14 residues. CDR3 DNA: TGCGCCAGCAGCGGGGGGAACTTCCAAGAGACCCAGTACTTC. Translation: CASSGGNFQETQYF.

Only a few counts were recorded for this clone. The chain couples TRBV6-1 to TRBJ1-1, with 9 bases fitting TRBD1. There are 16 residues in the CDR3. Germline values: CDR1 MNHNS, CDR2 SASEGT. Trimming at V came to 4 bases and at J to 6 bases, leaving 12 bases not matched to a gene. The CDR3 DNA reads as TGTGCCAGCAGTGCGGGACAGGGACTCGGGGGGGCTGAAGCTTTCTTT. Residues: CASSAGQGLGGAEAFF.

The chain recombines TRBV7-2 with TRBJ2-5; perhaps TRBD1 as D (5 bases). The CDR3 has 13 amino acids. The V gene lost 5 bases and the J gene lost 7 bases, with 14 bases spanning the gap. The V gene's germline CDR1 is SGHTA and CDR2 FQGNSA. This CDR3 reads CASSPGSLGTQYF. The CDR3 nucleotides are TGTGCCAGCAGCCCAGGGTCCCTGGGGACCCAGTACTTC.

The chain has TRBV28 and TRBJ2-5; 7 bases map to TRBD1. CDR1 MDHEN and CDR2 SYDVKM come from the germline V gene. The V gene end was trimmed by 6 bases and the J gene end by 2 bases; junction bases not matched to a gene: 9. The CDR3 consists of 15 residues. The chain's CDR3 is CASRTPGGTQETQYF. The DNA for the CDR3 is TGTGCCAGCAGGACACCAGGGGGAACACAAGAGACCCAGTACTTC.